The clone carrying this T cell receptor beta chain was observed a few times. These data are taken from a study of beta chain features in type 1 diabetes. The isolated RNA, all of it, was reverse transcribed, so expressed TCRB transcripts were what got sequenced. Produced via immunoSEQ multiplex PCR; TCRdb's table is partial and in-frame only. This table has about 40,000 clones, approximately 53% appearing once. This CDR3 is built from 16 residues. The germline V gene encodes CDR1 SGHTA and CDR2 FQGNSA. Trimming at V came to 5 bases and at J to 4 bases, leaving 4 bases not matched to a gene. This rearrangement joins TRBV7-2 to TRBJ2-5; 16 bases match TRBD2. The specimen sequenced was stem cell memory CD4+ T cells from blood. The clonotype originates from a woman aged 30 to 39 in good health. The CDR3 DNA reads as TGTGCCAGCAGCACGGGACTAGCGGGAGGGCTAGAGACCCAGTACTTC. It is translated as CASSTGLAGGLETQYF.